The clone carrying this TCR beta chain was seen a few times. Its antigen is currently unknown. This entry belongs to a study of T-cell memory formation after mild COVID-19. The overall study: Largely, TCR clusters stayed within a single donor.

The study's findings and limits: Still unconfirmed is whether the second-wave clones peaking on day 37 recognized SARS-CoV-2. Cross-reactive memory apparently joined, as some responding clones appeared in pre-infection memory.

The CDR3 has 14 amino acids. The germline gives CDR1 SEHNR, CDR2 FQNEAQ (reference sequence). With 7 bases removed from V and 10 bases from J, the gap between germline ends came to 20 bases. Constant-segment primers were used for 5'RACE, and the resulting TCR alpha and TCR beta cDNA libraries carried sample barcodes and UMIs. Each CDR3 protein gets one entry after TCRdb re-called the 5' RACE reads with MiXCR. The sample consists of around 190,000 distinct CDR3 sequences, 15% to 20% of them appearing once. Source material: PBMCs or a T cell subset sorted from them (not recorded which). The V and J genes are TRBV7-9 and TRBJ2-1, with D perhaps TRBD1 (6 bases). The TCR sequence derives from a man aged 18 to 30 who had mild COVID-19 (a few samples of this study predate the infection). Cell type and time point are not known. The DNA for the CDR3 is TGTGCCAGCACCTTGGGCCCGACAGGAGTGGAGCAGTTCTTC. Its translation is CASTLGPTGVEQFF.